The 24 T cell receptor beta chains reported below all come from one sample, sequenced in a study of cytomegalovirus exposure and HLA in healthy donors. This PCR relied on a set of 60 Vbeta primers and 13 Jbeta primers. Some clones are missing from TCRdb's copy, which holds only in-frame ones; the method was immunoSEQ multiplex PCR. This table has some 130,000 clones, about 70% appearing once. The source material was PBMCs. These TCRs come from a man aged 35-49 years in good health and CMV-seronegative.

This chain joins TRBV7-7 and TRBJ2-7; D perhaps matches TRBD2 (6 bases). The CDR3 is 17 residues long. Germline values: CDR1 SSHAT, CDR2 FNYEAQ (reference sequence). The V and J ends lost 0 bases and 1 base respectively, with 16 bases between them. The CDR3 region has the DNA TGTGCCAGCAGCTTAGCCACGCGGGGCTTTGGGTCCTACGAGCAGTACTTC. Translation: CASSLATRGFGSYEQYF. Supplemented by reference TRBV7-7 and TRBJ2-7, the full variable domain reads GAGVSQSPRYKVTKRGQDVTLRCDPISSHATLYWYQQALGQGPEFLTYFNYEAQPDKSGLPSDRFSAERPEGSISTLTIQRTEQRDSAMYRCASSLATRGFGSYEQYFGPGTRLTVT.

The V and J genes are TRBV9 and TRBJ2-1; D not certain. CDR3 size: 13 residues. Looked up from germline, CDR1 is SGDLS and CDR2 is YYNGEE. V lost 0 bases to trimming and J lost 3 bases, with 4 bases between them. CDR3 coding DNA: TGTGCCAGCAGCGTAGATAACTACAATGAGCAGTTCTTC. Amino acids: CASSVDNYNEQFF.

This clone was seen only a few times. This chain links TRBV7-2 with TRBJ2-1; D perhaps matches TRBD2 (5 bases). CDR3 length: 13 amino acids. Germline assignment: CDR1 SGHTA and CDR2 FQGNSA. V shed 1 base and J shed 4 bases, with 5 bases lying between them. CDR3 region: CASSLGEYNEQFF. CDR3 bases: TGTGCCAGCAGCTTAGGGGAGTACAATGAGCAGTTCTTC.

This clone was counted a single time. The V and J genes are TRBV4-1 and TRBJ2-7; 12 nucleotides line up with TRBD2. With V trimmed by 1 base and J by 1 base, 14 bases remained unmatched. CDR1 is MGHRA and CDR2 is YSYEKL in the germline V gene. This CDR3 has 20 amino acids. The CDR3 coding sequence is TGCGCCAGCAGCCAAGGCCCCCTACTAGCGGGAGGCGTGGGATCCTACGAGCAGTACTTC. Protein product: CASSQGPLLAGGVGSYEQYF.

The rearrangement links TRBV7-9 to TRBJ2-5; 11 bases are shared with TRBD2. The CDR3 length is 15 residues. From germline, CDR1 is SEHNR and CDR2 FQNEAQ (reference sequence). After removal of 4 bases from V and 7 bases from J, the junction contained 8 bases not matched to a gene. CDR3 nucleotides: TGTGCCAGCAGCTCGACTAGCGGGGTGACTGGGACCCAGTACTTC. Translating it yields CASSSTSGVTGTQYF.

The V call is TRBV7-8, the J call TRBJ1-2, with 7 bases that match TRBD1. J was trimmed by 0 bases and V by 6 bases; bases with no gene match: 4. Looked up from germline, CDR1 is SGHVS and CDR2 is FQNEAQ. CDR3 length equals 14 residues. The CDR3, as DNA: TGTGCCAGCAGTTCACAGGGGTCTAACTATGGCTACACCTTC. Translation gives CASSSQGSNYGYTF.

The CDR3 here is CASKRADYSNQPQHF. In DNA form, the CDR3 reads TGTGCCAGTAAGCGGGCAGATTATAGCAATCAGCCCCAGCATTTT. This chain joins TRBV19 and TRBJ1-5; no firm D call. Looked up from germline, CDR1 is LNHDA and CDR2 is SQIVND (reference sequence). This CDR3 comprises 15 residues. Between the trimmed V and J ends, which lost 7 bases and 0 bases, there was a span of 13 bases.

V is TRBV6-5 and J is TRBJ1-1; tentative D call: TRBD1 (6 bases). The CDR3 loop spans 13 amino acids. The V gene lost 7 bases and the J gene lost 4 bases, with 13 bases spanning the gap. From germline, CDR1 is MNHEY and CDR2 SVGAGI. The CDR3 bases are TGTGCCAGCAACACAGGGCGGAGCACTGAAGCTTTCTTT. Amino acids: CASNTGRSTEAFF.

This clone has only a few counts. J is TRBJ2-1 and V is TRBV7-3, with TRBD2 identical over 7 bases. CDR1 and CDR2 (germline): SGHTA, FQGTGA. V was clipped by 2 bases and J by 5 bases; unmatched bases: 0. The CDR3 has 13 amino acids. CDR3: CASSLAGDNEQFF. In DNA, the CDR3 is TGTGCCAGCAGCTTAGCGGGAGACAATGAGCAGTTCTTC.

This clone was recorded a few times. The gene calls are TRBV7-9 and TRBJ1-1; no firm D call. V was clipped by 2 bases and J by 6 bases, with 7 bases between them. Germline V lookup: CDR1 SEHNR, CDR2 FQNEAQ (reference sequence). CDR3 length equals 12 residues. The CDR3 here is CASSLYSSEAFF. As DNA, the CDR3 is TGTGCCAGCAGCTTATATAGCTCTGAAGCTTTCTTT.

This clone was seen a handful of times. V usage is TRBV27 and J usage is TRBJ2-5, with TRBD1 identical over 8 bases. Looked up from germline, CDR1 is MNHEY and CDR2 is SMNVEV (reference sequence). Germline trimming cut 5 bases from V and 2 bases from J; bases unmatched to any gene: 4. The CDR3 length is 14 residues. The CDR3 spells CASSQDREQETQYF. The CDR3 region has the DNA TGTGCCAGCAGTCAGGACAGGGAACAAGAGACCCAGTACTTC.

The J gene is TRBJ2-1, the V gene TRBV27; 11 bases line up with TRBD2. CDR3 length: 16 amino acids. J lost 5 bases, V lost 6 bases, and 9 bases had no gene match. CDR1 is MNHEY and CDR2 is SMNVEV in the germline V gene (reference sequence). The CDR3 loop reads CASRQTATSGNNEQFF. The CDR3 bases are TGTGCCAGCAGACAGACGGCGACTAGCGGGAACAATGAGCAGTTCTTC.

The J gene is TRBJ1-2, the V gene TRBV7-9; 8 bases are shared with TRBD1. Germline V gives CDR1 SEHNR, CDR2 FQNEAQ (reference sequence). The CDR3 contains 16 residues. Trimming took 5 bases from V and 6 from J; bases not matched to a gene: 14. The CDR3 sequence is CASSPTHGQGGNGYTF. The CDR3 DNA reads TGTGCCAGCAGCCCAACCCATGGACAGGGAGGGAATGGCTACACCTTC.

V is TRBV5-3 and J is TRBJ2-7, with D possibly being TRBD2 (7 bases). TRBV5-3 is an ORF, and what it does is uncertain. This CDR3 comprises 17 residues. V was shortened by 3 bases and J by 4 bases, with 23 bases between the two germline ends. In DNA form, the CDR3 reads TGTGCCAGAAGCTGGGGGGGGCTAAAAATTCTGGAGTACGAGCAGTACTTC. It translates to CARSWGGLKILEYEQYF.

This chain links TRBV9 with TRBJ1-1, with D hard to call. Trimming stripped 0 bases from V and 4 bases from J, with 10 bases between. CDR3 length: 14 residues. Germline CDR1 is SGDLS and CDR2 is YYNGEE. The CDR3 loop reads CASSVVGTVTEAFF. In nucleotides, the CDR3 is TGTGCCAGCAGCGTAGTAGGAACAGTCACTGAAGCTTTCTTT. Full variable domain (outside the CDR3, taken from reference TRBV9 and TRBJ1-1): DSGVTQTPKHLITATGQRVTLRCSPRSGDLSVYWYQQSLDQGLQFLIQYYNGEERAKGNILERFSAQQFPDLHSELNLSSLELGDSALYFCASSVVGTVTEAFFGQGTRLTVV.

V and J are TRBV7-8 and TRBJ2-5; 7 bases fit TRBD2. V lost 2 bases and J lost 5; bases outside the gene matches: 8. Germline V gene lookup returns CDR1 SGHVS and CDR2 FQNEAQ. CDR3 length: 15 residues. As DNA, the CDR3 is TGTGCCAGCAGCTTATCGAACGTGGGAGGGGAGACCCAGTACTTC. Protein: CASSLSNVGGETQYF.

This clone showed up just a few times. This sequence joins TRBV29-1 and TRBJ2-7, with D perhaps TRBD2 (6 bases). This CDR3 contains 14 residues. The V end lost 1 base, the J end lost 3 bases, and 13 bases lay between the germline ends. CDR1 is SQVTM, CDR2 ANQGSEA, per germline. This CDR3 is CSVEGDLGGYEQYF. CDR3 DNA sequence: TGCAGCGTTGAAGGGGACCTGGGAGGCTACGAGCAGTACTTC.

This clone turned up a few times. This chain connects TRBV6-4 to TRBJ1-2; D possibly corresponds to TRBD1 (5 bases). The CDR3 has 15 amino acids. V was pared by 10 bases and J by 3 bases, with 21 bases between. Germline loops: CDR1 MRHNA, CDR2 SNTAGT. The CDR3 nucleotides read TGTGCCACCGCTCCCCAGGGCGGAAACTACTATGGCTACACCTTC. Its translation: CATAPQGGNYYGYTF.

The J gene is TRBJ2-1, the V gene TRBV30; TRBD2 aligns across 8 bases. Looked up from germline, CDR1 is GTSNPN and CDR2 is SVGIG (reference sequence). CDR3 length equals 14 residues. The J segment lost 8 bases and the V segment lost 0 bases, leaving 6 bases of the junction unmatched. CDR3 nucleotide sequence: TGTGCCTGGAGTGTATCTAGCGGGCGTTATGAGCAGTTCTTC. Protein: CAWSVSSGRYEQFF.

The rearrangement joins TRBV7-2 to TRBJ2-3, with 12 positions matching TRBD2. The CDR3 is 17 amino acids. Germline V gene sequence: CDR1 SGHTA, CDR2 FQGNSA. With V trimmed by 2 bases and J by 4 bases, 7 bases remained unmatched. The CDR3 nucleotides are TGTGCCAGCAGCTTACTAGCGGGAGGGCCCGTGTCAGATACGCAGTATTTT. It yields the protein CASSLLAGGPVSDTQYF.

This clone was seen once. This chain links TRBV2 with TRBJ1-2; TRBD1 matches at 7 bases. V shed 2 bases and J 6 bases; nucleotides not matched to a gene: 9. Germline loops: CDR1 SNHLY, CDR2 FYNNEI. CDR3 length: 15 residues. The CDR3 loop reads CASSEFTGGGDGYTF. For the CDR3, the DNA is TGTGCCAGCAGTGAATTTACTGGAGGGGGCGATGGCTACACCTTC.

CDR3 DNA: TGTGCCAGTCAGCGGGTGGTTAAGACCCAGTACTTC. Amino acids: CASQRVVKTQYF. The rearrangement links TRBV7-7 to TRBJ2-5; D possibly corresponds to TRBD2 (6 bases). Germline V gene sequence: CDR1 SSHAT, CDR2 FNYEAQ (reference sequence). The CDR3 extends over 12 amino acids. V lost 9 bases to trimming and J lost 6 bases, with 14 bases between them.

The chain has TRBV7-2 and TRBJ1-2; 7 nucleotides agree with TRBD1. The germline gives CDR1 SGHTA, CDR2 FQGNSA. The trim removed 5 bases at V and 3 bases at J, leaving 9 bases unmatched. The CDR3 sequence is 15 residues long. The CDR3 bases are TGTGCCAGCAGCCCCCTGAGAGGGGGCGACTATGGCTACACCTTC. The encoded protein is CASSPLRGGDYGYTF.

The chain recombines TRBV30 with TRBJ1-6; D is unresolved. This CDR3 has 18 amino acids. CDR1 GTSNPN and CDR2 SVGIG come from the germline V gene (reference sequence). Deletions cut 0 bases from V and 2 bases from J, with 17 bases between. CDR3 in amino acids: CAWSVFSSRRTYNSPLHF. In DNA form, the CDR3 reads TGTGCCTGGAGTGTATTCTCTTCGCGCCGTACCTATAATTCACCCCTCCACTTT.